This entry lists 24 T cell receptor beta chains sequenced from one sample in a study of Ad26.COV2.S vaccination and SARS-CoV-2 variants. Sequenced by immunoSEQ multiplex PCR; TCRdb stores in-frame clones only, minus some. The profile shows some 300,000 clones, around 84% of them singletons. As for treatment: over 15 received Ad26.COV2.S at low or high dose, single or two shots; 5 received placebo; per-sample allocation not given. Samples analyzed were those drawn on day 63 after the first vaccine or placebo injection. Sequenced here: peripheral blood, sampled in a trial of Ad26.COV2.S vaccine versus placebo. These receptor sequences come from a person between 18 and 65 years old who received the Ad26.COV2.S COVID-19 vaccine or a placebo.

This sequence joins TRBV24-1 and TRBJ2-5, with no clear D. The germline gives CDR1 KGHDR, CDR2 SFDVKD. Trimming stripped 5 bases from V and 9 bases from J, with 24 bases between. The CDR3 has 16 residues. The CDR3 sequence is CATSADFFQTPSPQYF. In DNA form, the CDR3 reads TGTGCCACCAGTGCTGACTTCTTTCAGACCCCAAGTCCCCAGTACTTC.

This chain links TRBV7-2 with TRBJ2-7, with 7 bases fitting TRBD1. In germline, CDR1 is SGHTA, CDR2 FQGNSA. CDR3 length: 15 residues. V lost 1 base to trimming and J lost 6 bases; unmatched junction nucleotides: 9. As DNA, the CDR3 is TGTGCCAGCAGCTTAGGAACAGGGGCCTCTGGCGAGCAGTACTTC. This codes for CASSLGTGASGEQYF.

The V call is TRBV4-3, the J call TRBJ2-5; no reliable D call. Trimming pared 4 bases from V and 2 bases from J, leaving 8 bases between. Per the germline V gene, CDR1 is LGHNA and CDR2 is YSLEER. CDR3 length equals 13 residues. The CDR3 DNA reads TGCGCCAGCAGCCTCGAGACTCAAGAGACCCAGTACTTC. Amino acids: CASSLETQETQYF.

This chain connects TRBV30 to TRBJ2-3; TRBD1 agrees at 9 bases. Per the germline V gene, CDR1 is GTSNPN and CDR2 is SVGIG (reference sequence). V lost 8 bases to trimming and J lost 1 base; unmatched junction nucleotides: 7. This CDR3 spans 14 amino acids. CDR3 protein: CAGTTGGGTDTQYF. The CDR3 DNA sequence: TGTGCCGGGACAACAGGGGGCGGCACAGATACGCAGTATTTT.

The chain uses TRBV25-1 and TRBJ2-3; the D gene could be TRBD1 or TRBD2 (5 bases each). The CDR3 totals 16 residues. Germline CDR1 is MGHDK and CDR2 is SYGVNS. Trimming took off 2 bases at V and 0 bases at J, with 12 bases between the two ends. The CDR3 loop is CASSEGGFASTDTQYF. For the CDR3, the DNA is TGTGCCAGCAGTGAAGGGGGATTTGCTAGCACAGATACGCAGTATTTT.

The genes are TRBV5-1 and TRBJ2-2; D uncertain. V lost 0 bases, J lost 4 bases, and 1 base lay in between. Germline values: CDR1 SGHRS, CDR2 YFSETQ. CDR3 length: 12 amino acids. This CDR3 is CASSLATGELFF. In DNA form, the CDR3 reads TGCGCCAGCAGCTTGGCCACCGGGGAGCTGTTTTTT.

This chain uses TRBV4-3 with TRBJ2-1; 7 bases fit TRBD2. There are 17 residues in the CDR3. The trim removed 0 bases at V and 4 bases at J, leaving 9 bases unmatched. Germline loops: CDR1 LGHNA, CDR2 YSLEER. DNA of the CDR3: TGCGCCAGCAGCCAAGACGGGGAGGGATTGGGTTACAATGAGCAGTTCTTC. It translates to CASSQDGEGLGYNEQFF.

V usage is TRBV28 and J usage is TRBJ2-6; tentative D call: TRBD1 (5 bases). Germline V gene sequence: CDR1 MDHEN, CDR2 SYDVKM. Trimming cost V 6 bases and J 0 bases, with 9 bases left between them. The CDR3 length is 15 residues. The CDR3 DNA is TGTGCCAGCAGGCGACAGAGCTCTGGGGCCAACGTCCTGACTTTC. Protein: CASRRQSSGANVLTF.

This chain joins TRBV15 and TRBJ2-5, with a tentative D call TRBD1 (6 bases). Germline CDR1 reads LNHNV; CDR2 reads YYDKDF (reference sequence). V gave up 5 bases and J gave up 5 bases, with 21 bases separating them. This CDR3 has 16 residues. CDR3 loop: CATSFSSDRWRETQYF. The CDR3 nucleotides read TGTGCCACCAGCTTCTCCTCTGACAGGTGGCGGGAGACCCAGTACTTC.

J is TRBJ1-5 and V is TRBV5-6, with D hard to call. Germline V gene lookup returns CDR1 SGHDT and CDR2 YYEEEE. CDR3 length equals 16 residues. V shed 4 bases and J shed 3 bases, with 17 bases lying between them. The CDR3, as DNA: TGTGCCAGCAGCCTTCGGTGGCGCGGCTCCAATCAGCCCCAGCATTTT. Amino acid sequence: CASSLRWRGSNQPQHF.

CDR3 in DNA: TGTGCCAGCCGTACCACAGGGACAGGGTACCAAAATGAGCAGTTCTTC. Protein sequence: CASRTTGTGYQNEQFF. The rearrangement links TRBV18 to TRBJ2-1, with 9 bases aligning to TRBD1. V shed 8 bases and J 7 bases; nucleotides not matched to a gene: 15. The CDR3 spans 16 residues. Germline CDR1 is KGHSH and CDR2 is LQKENI.

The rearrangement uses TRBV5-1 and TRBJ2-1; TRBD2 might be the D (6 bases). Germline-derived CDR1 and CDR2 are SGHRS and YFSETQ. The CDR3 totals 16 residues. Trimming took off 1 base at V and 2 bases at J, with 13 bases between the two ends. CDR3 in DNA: TGCGCCAGCAGCTTGAGGCGGGGAGCTACCTACAATGAGCAGTTCTTC. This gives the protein CASSLRRGATYNEQFF.

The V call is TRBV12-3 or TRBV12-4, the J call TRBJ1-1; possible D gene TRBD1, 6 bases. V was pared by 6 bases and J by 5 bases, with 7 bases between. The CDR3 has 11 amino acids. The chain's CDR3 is CASSTGTEAFF. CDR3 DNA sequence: TGTGCCAGCAGCACAGGGACTGAAGCTTTCTTT.

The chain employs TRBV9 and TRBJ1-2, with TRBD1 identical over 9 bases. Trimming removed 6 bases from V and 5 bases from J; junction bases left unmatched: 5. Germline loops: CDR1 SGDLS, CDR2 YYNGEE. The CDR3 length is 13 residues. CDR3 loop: CASTKDRGYGYTF. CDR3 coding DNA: TGTGCCAGCACCAAGGACAGGGGATATGGCTACACCTTC.

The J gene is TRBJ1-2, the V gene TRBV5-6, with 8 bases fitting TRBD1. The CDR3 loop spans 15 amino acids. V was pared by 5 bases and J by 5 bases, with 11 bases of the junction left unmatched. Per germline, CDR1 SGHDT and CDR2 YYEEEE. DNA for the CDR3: TGTGCCAGCAGGACCTACAGGGGGGTGTTTTATGGCTACACCTTC. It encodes CASRTYRGVFYGYTF.

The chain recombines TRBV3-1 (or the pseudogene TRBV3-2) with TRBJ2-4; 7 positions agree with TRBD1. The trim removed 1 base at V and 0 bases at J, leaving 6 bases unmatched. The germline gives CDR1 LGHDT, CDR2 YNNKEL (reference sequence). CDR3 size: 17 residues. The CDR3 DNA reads TGTGCCAGCAGCCAAGGACAGGGATTGGAAGCCAAAAACATTCAGTACTTC. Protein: CASSQGQGLEAKNIQYF.

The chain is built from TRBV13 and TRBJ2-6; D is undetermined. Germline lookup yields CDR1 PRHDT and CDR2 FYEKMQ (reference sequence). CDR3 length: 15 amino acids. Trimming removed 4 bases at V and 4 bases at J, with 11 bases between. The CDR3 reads CASSSRFGGANVLTF. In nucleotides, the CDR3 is TGTGCCAGCAGCTCGCGCTTTGGGGGGGCCAACGTCCTGACTTTC.

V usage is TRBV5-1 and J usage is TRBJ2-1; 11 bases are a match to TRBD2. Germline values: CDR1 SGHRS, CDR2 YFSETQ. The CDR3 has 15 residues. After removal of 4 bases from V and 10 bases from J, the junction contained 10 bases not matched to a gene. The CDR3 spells CASSLAGGLVLEQFF. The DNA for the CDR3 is TGCGCCAGCAGCCTAGCGGGGGGCCTAGTATTGGAGCAGTTCTTC. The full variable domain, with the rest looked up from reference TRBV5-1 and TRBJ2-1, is KAGVTQTPRYLIKTRGQQVTLSCSPISGHRSVSWYQQTPGQGLQFLFEYFSETQRNKGNFPGRFSGRQFSNSRSEMNVSTLELGDSALYLCASSLAGGLVLEQFFGPGTRLTVL.

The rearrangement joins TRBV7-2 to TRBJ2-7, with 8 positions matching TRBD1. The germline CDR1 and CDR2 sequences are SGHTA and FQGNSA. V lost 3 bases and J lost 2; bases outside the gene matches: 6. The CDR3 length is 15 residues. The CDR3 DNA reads TGTGCCAGCAGCTTGCCTCAGGGGGCCCCCTACGAGCAGTACTTC. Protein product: CASSLPQGAPYEQYF. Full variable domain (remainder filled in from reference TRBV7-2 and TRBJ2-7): GAGVSQSPSNKVTEKGKDVELRCDPISGHTALYWYRQSLGQGLEFLIYFQGNSAPDKSGLPSDRFSAERTGGSVSTLTIQRTQQEDSAVYLCASSLPQGAPYEQYFGPGTRLTVT.

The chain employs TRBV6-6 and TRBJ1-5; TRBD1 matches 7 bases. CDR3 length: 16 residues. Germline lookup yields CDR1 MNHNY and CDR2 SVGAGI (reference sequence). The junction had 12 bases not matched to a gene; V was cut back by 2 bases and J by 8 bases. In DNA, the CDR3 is TGTGCCAGCAGTTACAATGGCAGGGGGGATTTGGAGCCCCAGCATTTT. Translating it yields CASSYNGRGDLEPQHF.

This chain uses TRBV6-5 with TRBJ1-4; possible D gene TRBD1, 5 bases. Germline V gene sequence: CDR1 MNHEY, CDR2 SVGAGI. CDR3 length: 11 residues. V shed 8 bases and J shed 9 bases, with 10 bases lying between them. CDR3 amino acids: CASGRDKKLFF. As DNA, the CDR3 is TGTGCCAGCGGCAGGGATAAAAAACTGTTTTTT.

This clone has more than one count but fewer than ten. The CDR3 region has the DNA TGTGCCAGCAGCTTCCACAGGGGGGAGATGAACACTGAAGCTTTCTTT. This encodes CASSFHRGEMNTEAFF. This chain uses TRBV5-6 with TRBJ1-1; 8 nucleotides line up with TRBD1. The CDR3 spans 16 residues. With V trimmed by 2 bases and J by 0 bases, 6 bases remained unmatched. CDR1 is SGHDT and CDR2 is YYEEEE in the germline V gene.

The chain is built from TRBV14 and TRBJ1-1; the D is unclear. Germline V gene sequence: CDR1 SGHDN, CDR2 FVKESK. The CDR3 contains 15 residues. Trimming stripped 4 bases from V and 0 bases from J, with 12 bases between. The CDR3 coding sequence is TGTGCCAGCAGCCCCCTCGATCGGGTGAACACTGAAGCTTTCTTT. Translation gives CASSPLDRVNTEAFF.

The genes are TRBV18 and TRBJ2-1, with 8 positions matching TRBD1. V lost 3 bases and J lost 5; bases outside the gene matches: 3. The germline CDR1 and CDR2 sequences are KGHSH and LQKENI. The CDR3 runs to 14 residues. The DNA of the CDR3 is TGTGCCAGCTCACCGACAGGGGCTGACAATGAGCAGTTCTTC. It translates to CASSPTGADNEQFF.